This T cell receptor beta chain was sequenced during a study of blood T cell repertoires in COVID-19. The wider study: PBMCs, B-cell-depleted T cells, or T cells provided the cDNA or gDNA that made up the material.

Study processing details: Scientists estimated how many nucleated cells there were by amplifying reference gene primers. Sequencing was performed with immunoSEQ multiplex PCR; in TCRdb, only in-frame clones are kept and a portion is missing. The D gene and trimming were derived from the DNA, and the V and J assignments and clone size from that table. The profile covers 11,000 to 15,000 clones, with 80% to 90% appearing a single time and 25% to 40% taken by the ten largest. The CDR3 is 15 amino acids. V was clipped by 1 base and J by 4 bases, with 12 bases between them. CDR1 SGHNT and CDR2 YENEEA come from the germline V gene.

The TCR originated in a human donor in a cohort sampled during active COVID-19. The chain is built from TRBV11-3 and TRBJ2-3; tentative D call: TRBD1 (6 bases). What was sequenced was peripheral blood. The CDR3: CASSLVSGGPDTQYF. In DNA form, the CDR3 reads TGTGCCAGCAGCTTAGTATCTGGGGGCCCAGATACGCAGTATTTT.